This record concerns one T cell receptor beta chain sequence. What antigen it recognizes has not been identified. No much larger clonotype is one base removed from it; base qualities were not supplied. This entry belongs to a study of T cell changes during pregnancy in multiple sclerosis (dated by TCRdb to between 2018 and 2020). Study-wide context: The study looked at changes in the T cell repertoire across pregnancy in women with multiple sclerosis.

V and J are truncated by 4 bases and 0 bases respectively, leaving an intervening sequence of 14 bases. Based on the germline V gene, the CDR1 and CDR2 sequences are SGHRS and YFSETQ. The CDR3 starts with the cysteine, ends with the phenylalanine, and has 17 residues. Only the CDR3 DNA is retained, 51 bases long and in frame from the first base. Library preparation used the immunoSEQ multiplex PCR assay. TCRdb carries this immuneACCESS record with in-frame sequences only. Its versions omit some clonotypes, under half of them owing to an unresolved V gene in the studies checked, with the rest unexplained. The sample has 50,000 or so clones on record, roughly nine tenths of them singletons. Of the sample, 0.4% to 0.5% falls within the top ten clones.

The chain is assembled from TRBV5-1 and TRBJ1-6; TRBD1 is a weak D gene call, 5 bases matching. The input for sequencing was CD4+ T cells from peripheral blood mononuclear cells, taken after pregnancy. The source of this sequence is a female donor in good health, enrolled as a control in a pregnancy study. CDR3 region: CASSDDSSSSYNSPLHF. The DNA sequence follows: TGCGCCAGCAGCGATGACAGTTCGAGCTCCTATAATTCACCCCTCCACTTT.